This T cell receptor beta chain was recovered during a study of T cell repertoires in cytomegalovirus infection. MiXCR was run by TCRdb on the reads, yielding one entry per CDR3 protein. The sample consists of about 500,000 distinct CDR3 sequences, about 33% of them appearing once. Germline V CDR1 and CDR2: MNHEY, SVGAGI. V was clipped by 4 bases and J by 0 bases; unmatched bases: 9. The CDR3 extends over 17 amino acids. This clonotype was counted a few times. The antigen remains unidentified. Sequencing used cultured PBMCs, obtained from culture after CMV antigen stimulation. The chain carries TRBV6-5 and TRBJ2-1; 7 bases match TRBD2. The clonotype originates from a human donor in good health (CMV status not recorded). Some clones in this sample may be carry-over from other donors' samples. CDR3 region: CASSFRLGGVSYNEQFF. CDR3 sequence (DNA): TGTGCCAGCAGTTTTCGACTTGGGGGGGTCTCCTACAATGAGCAGTTCTTC.